A selection of T cell receptor beta chains follows, all from one sample in a study of neoadjuvant anti-PD-1 for oral cavity cancer. Method: immunoSEQ multiplex PCR; TCRdb's copy keeps in-frame clones and lacks some. The data contain some 12,000 clones, 70% to 80% of them singletons. The sequencing used PBMCs, collected after nivolumab (anti-PD-1) treatment. The source of these receptors is a person aged 40 to 85 with oral cavity squamous cell carcinoma. Each CDR3 is given with its conserved first and last residue. A D gene is named only where the DNA matches it firmly. Not every row has a clone size; where given, it reads once, few, many or a size class.

clone_size: few
v_call: TRBV25-1
j_call: TRBJ2-7
d_call: NA
cdr3_aa: CASSEGHYEQYF
cdr3_nt: TGTGCCAGCAGTGAGGGGCACTACGAGCAGTACTTC

clone_size: NA
v_call: TRBV4-1
j_call: TRBJ1-1
d_call: NA
cdr3_aa: CASSQARMNTEAFF
cdr3_nt: TGCGCCAGCAGCCAAGCGAGGATGAACACTGAAGCTTTCTTT

clone_size: NA
v_call: TRBV5-4
j_call: TRBJ2-3
d_call: NA
cdr3_aa: CASSFPGGTDTQYF
cdr3_nt: TGTGCCAGCAGTTTCCCTGGGGGCACAGATACGCAGTATTTT

clone_size: once
v_call: TRBV28
j_call: TRBJ1-1
d_call: NA
cdr3_aa: CASSFVYVGTEAFF
cdr3_nt: TGTGCCAGCAGTTTTGTTTACGTAGGGACTGAAGCTTTCTTT

clone_size: NA
v_call: TRBV10-3
j_call: TRBJ2-7
d_call: NA
cdr3_aa: CAISQGYEQYF
cdr3_nt: TGTGCCATCAGCCAGGGCTACGAGCAGTACTTC

clone_size: NA
v_call: TRBV14
j_call: TRBJ1-1
d_call: NA
cdr3_aa: CASSQVGRYTEAFF
cdr3_nt: TGTGCCAGCAGCCAAGTAGGGCGGTACACTGAAGCTTTCTTT

clone_size: NA
v_call: TRBV5-6
j_call: TRBJ2-2
d_call: NA
cdr3_aa: CASSSFTGLVDGELFF
cdr3_nt: TGTGCCAGCAGCTCCTTTACAGGGTTGGTTGACGGGGAGCTGTTTTTT

clone_size: NA
v_call: TRBV7-7
j_call: TRBJ2-1
d_call: TRBD1
cdr3_aa: CASSLSLGTGANNEQFF
cdr3_nt: TGTGCCAGCAGCTTAAGCCTGGGGACAGGGGCCAACAATGAGCAGTTCTTC

clone_size: NA
v_call: TRBV29-1
j_call: TRBJ2-7
d_call: NA
cdr3_aa: CSVRQQPYEQYF
cdr3_nt: TGCAGCGTTCGGCAGCAACCGTACGAGCAGTACTTC

clone_size: NA
v_call: TRBV25-1
j_call: TRBJ1-5
d_call: TRBD1
cdr3_aa: CASSVGTGNQPQHF
cdr3_nt: TGTGCCAGCAGTGTTGGGACAGGCAATCAGCCCCAGCATTTT

clone_size: NA
v_call: TRBV23-1
j_call: TRBJ1-5
d_call: NA
cdr3_aa: CASSHSDRNSNQPQHF
cdr3_nt: TGCGCCAGCAGTCACTCAGACAGGAATAGCAATCAGCCCCAGCATTTT

clone_size: few
v_call: TRBV7-2
j_call: TRBJ1-5
d_call: NA
cdr3_aa: CASSLGQSSQPQHF
cdr3_nt: TGTGCCAGCAGCTTGGGTCAGAGTAGTCAGCCCCAGCATTTT

clone_size: NA
v_call: TRBV30
j_call: TRBJ2-1
d_call: NA
cdr3_aa: CAWSLGPGQFF
cdr3_nt: TGTGCCTGGAGTCTAGGGCCAGGGCAGTTCTTC

clone_size: NA
v_call: TRBV7-8
j_call: TRBJ1-1
d_call: TRBD1
cdr3_aa: CASSLARQGGTEAFF
cdr3_nt: TGTGCCAGCAGCTTAGCGAGACAGGGAGGCACTGAAGCTTTCTTT

clone_size: NA
v_call: TRBV5-6
j_call: TRBJ1-2
d_call: TRBD1
cdr3_aa: CASSFRDRAGGYTF
cdr3_nt: TGTGCCAGCAGCTTTAGGGACAGGGCAGGAGGCTACACCTTC

clone_size: NA
v_call: TRBV11-2
j_call: TRBJ1-6
d_call: NA
cdr3_aa: CASSLLGSSYNSPLHF
cdr3_nt: TGTGCCAGCAGCTTACTAGGGAGCTCCTATAATTCACCCCTCCACTTT

clone_size: NA
v_call: TRBV6-5
j_call: TRBJ2-7
d_call: TRBD1
cdr3_aa: CASRRGTGGEYEQYF
cdr3_nt: TGTGCCAGCAGGCGCGGGACAGGGGGCGAATACGAGCAGTACTTC

clone_size: NA
v_call: TRBV9
j_call: TRBJ2-3
d_call: NA
cdr3_aa: CASSVDNTQYF
cdr3_nt: TGTGCCAGCAGCGTAGATAATACGCAGTATTTT

clone_size: NA
v_call: TRBV10-3
j_call: TRBJ2-1
d_call: NA
cdr3_aa: CAISESGGSYNEQFF
cdr3_nt: TGTGCCATCAGTGAGTCTGGCGGATCTTACAATGAGCAGTTCTTC

clone_size: NA
v_call: TRBV5-8
j_call: TRBJ2-7
d_call: NA
cdr3_aa: CASSQHRVRSYEQYF
cdr3_nt: TGTGCCAGCAGCCAACACAGGGTCAGATCCTACGAGCAGTACTTC